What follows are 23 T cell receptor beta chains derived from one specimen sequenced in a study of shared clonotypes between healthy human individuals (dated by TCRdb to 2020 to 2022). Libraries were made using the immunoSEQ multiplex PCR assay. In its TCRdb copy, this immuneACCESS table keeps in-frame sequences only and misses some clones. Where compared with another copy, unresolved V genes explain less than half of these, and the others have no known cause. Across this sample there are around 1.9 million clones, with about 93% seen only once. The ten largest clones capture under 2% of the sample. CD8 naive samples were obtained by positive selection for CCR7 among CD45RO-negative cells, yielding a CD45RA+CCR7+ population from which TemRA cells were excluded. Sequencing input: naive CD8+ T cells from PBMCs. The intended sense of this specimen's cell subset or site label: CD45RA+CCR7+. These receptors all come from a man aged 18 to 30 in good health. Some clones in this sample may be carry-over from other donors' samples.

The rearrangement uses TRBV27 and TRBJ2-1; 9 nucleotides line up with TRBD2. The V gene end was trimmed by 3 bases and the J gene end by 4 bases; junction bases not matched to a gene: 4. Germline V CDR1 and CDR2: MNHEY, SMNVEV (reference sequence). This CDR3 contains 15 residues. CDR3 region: CASSFLAGKYNEQFF. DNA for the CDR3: TGTGCCAGCAGTTTTCTAGCGGGAAAATACAATGAGCAGTTCTTC.

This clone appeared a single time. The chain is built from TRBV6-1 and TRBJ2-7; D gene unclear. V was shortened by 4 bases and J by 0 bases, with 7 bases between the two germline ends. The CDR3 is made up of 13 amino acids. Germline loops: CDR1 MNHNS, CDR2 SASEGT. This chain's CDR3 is CASSGRYSYEQYF. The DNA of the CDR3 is TGTGCCAGCAGTGGTCGGTACTCCTACGAGCAGTACTTC.

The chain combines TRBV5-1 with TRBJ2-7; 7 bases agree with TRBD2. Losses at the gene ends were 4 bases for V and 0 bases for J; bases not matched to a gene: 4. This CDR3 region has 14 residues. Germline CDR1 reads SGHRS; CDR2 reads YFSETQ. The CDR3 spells CASSPWTSSYEQYF. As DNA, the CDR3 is TGCGCCAGCAGCCCTTGGACTAGCTCCTACGAGCAGTACTTC.

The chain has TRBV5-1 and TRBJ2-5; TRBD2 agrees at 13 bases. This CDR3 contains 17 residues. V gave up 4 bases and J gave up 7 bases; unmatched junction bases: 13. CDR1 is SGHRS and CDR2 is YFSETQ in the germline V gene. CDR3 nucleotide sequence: TGCGCCAGCAGCCAATTTCAACTAGCGGGAGGGCTTGGGACCCAGTACTTC. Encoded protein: CASSQFQLAGGLGTQYF.

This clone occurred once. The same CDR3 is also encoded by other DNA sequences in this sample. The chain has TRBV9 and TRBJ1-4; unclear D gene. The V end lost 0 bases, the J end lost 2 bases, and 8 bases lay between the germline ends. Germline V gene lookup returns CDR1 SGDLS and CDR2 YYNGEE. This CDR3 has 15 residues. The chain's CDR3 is CASSVEGTTNEKLFF. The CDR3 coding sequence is TGTGCCAGCAGCGTAGAGGGAACGACTAATGAAAAACTGTTTTTT.

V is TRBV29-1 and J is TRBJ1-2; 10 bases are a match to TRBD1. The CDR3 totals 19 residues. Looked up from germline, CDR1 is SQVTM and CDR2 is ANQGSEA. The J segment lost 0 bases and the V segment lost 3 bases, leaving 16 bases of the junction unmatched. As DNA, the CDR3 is TGCAGCGTTGACGGCGGGGACAGGGGATTCTTCCAAGCTAACTATGGCTACACCTTC. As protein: CSVDGGDRGFFQANYGYTF.

Here the CDR3 DNA reads TGTGCCAGCAGACTATCTAACGGGGAGACCCAGTACTTC. Residues: CASRLSNGETQYF. V gene TRBV5-6 combines with J gene TRBJ2-5; D remains unclear. This CDR3 comprises 13 residues. The ends were cut back, 5 bases at V and 5 bases at J, with 13 bases in the middle. Germline-derived CDR1 and CDR2 are SGHDT and YYEEEE.

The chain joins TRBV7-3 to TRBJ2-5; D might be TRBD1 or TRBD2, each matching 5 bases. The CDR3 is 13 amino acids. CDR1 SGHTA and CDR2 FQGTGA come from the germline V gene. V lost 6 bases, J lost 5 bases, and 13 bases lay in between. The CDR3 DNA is TGTGCCAGCAGTCACGGGACCGGTGAGACCCAGTACTTC. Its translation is CASSHGTGETQYF.

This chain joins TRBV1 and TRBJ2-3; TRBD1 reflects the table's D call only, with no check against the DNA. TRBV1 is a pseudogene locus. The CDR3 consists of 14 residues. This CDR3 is CTHLGGLNTDTQYF. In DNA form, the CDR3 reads TGCACCCACTTAGGGGGTCTCAACACAGATACGCAGTATTTT.

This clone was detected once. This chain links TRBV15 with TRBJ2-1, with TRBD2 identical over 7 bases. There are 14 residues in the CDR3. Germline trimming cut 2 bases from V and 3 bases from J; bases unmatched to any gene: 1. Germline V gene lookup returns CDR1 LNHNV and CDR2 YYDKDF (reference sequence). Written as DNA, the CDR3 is TGTGCCACCAGCAGAAGGGACTACTACAATGAGCAGTTCTTC. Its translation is CATSRRDYYNEQFF.

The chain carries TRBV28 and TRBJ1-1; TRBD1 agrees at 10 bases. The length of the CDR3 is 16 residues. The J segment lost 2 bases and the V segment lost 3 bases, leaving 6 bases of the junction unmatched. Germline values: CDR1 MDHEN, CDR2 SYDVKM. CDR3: CASSLRDRGLNTEAFF. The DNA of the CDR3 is TGTGCCAGCAGTTTGAGGGACAGGGGCCTTAACACTGAAGCTTTCTTT.

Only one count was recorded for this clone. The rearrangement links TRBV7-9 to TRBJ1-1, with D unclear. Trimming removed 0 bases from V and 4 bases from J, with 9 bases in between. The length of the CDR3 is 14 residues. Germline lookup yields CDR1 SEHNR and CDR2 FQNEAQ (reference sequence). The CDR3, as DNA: TGTGCCAGCAGCTTAGCGGTGGGAGCCACTGAAGCTTTCTTT. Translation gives CASSLAVGATEAFF.

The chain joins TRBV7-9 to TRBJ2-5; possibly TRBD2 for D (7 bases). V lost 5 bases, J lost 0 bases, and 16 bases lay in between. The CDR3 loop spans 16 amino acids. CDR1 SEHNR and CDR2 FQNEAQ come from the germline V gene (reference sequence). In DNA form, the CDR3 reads TGTGCCAGCAGCCCATGGGACACTAGCGACCAAGAGACCCAGTACTTC. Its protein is CASSPWDTSDQETQYF.

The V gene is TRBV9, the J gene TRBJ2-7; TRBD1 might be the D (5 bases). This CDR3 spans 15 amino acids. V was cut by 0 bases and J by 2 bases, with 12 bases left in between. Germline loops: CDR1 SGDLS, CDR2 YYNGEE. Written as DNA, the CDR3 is TGTGCCAGCAGCGTAGACCCAGGGATCACCTACGAGCAGTACTTC. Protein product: CASSVDPGITYEQYF. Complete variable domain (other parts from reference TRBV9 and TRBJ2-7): DSGVTQTPKHLITATGQRVTLRCSPRSGDLSVYWYQQSLDQGLQFLIQYYNGEERAKGNILERFSAQQFPDLHSELNLSSLELGDSALYFCASSVDPGITYEQYFGPGTRLTVT.

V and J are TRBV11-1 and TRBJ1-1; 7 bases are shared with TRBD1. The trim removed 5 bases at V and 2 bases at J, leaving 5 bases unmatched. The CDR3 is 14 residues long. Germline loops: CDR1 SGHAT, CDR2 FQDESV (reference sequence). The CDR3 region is CASSIGQANTEAFF. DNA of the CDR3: TGTGCCAGCAGCATTGGACAGGCCAACACTGAAGCTTTCTTT.

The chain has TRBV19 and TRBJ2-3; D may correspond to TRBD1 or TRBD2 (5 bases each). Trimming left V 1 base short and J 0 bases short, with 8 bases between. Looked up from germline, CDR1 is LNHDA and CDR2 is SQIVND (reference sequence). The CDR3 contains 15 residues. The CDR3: CASSIGDGSTDTQYF. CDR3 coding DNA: TGTGCCAGTAGTATAGGGGACGGAAGCACAGATACGCAGTATTTT.

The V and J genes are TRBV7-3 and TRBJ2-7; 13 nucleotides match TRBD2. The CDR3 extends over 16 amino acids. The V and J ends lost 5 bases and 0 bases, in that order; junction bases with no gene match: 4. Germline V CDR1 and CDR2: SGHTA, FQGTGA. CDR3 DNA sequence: TGTGCCAGCAGCCCCGGACTAGCGGGAGTCTCCTACGAGCAGTACTTC. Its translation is CASSPGLAGVSYEQYF.

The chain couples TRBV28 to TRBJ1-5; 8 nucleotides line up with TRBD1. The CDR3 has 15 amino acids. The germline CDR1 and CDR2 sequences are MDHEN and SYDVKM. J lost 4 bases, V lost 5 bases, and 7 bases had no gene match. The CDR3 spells CASSLEDRDNQPQHF. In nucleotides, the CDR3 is TGTGCCAGCAGTCTAGAGGACAGGGATAATCAGCCCCAGCATTTT.

The CDR3 region is CASSPPEREYTGELFF. The DNA of the CDR3 is TGTGCCAGCAGCCCCCCTGAGCGGGAATACACCGGGGAGCTGTTTTTT. The V call is TRBV28, the J call TRBJ2-2; 7 nucleotides agree with TRBD2. With V trimmed by 6 bases and J by 3 bases, 10 bases remained unmatched. Per the germline V gene, CDR1 is MDHEN and CDR2 is SYDVKM. The CDR3 runs 16 residues.

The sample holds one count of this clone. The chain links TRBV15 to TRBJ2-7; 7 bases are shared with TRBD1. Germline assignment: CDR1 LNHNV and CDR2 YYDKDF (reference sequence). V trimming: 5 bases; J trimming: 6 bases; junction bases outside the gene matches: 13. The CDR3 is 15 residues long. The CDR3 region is CATSYRDSWGAEQYF. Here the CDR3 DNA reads TGTGCCACCAGCTACAGGGACAGTTGGGGAGCCGAGCAGTACTTC.

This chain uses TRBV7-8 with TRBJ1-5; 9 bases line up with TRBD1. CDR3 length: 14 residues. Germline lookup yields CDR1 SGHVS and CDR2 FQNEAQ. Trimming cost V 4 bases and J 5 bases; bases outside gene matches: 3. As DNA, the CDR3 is TGTGCCAGCAGCTCGGGACAGGGATATCAGCCCCAGCATTTT. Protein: CASSSGQGYQPQHF.

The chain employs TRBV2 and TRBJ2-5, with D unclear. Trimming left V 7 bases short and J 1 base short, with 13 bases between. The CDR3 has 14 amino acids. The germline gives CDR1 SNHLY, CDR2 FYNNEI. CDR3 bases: TGTGCCAGCAAGCCATGGCCCTCCCAAGAGACCCAGTACTTC. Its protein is CASKPWPSQETQYF.

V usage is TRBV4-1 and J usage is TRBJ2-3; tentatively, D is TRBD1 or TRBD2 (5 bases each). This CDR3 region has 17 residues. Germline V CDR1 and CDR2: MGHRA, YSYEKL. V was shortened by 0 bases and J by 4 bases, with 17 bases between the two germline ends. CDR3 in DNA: TGCGCCAGCAGCCAAGATCAGGGAACGCGGGTTCCAGATACGCAGTATTTT. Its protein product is CASSQDQGTRVPDTQYF.